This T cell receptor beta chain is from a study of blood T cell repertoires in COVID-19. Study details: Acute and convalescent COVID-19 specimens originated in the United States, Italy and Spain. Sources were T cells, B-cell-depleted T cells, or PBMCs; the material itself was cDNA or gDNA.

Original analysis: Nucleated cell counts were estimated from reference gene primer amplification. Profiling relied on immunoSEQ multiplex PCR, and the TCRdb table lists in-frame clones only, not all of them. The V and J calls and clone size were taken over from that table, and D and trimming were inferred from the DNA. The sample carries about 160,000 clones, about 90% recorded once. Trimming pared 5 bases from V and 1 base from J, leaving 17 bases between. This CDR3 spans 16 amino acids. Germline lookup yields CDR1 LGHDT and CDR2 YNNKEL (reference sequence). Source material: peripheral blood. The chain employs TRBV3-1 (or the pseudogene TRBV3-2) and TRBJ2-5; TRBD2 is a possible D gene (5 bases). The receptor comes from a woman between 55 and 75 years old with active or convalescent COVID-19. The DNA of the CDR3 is TGTGCCAGCAGCGTGAAGCTAGCCCATTTCCAAGAGACCCAGTACTTC. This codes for CASSVKLAHFQETQYF.